The next 20 T cell receptor beta chains were all read from a single sample in a study of Ad26.COV2.S vaccination and SARS-CoV-2 variants. Indicated treatment: about 20 received Ad26.COV2.S at low or high dose, single or two shots; 5 received placebo; per-sample allocation not given. Sample collection was performed on day 63 after the first vaccine or placebo injection. Some clones are missing from TCRdb's copy, which holds only in-frame ones; the method was immunoSEQ multiplex PCR. The sample has some 450,000 clones, less than 95% seen once. This specimen was peripheral blood, taken in a trial of Ad26.COV2.S vaccine versus placebo. The receptors here all came from a person aged 18-60 years who received the Ad26.COV2.S COVID-19 vaccine or a placebo.

The rearrangement joins TRBV7-9 to TRBJ2-5; 7 nucleotides agree with TRBD2. The germline CDR1 and CDR2 sequences are SEHNR and FQNEAQ (reference sequence). V trimming: 2 bases; J trimming: 2 bases; junction bases outside the gene matches: 8. This CDR3 is 16 amino acids long. This chain's CDR3 is CASSLSSSGLQETQYF. CDR3 DNA: TGTGCCAGCAGCTTATCGTCTAGCGGCCTACAAGAGACCCAGTACTTC.

This chain joins TRBV7-3 and TRBJ1-2, with TRBD1 matching over 9 bases. This CDR3 is 13 amino acids long. The ends lost 5 bases at V and 6 bases at J; junction bases unmatched: 4. Germline V lookup: CDR1 SGHTA, CDR2 FQGTGA. The CDR3 coding sequence is TGTGCCAGCAGCACGGGACAGGGAAATGGCTACACCTTC. Its protein is CASSTGQGNGYTF.

The chain recombines TRBV29-1 with TRBJ1-5; no firm D call. Germline V gives CDR1 SQVTM, CDR2 ANQGSEA. The length of the CDR3 is 11 residues. The V end lost 2 bases, the J end lost 7 bases, and 6 bases lay between the germline ends. CDR3 residues: CSVERSQPQHF. The CDR3 nucleotides read TGCAGCGTTGAACGGAGCCAGCCCCAGCATTTT.

This chain joins TRBV5-1 and TRBJ2-7; D assignment may be TRBD1 or TRBD2 (6 bases each). CDR1 and CDR2 from the germline V gene are SGHRS and YFSETQ. There are 14 residues in the CDR3. V was clipped by 4 bases and J by 2 bases, with 13 bases between them. The CDR3 nucleotides are TGCGCCAGCAGCCCCAAGGGGGGAGCCTACGAGCAGTACTTC. Its protein is CASSPKGGAYEQYF. Full variable domain (rest looked up from reference TRBV5-1 and TRBJ2-7): KAGVTQTPRYLIKTRGQQVTLSCSPISGHRSVSWYQQTPGQGLQFLFEYFSETQRNKGNFPGRFSGRQFSNSRSEMNVSTLELGDSALYLCASSPKGGAYEQYFGPGTRLTVT.

V gene TRBV28 combines with J gene TRBJ1-5, with D maybe TRBD1 (6 bases). The V and J ends lost 0 bases and 7 bases respectively, with 16 bases between them. Germline V lookup: CDR1 MDHEN, CDR2 SYDVKM. This CDR3 has 16 residues. The CDR3 DNA follows: TGTGCCAGCAGTTTATGGGTCGGGGGCCCTGGACAGCCCCAGCATTTT. Encoded protein: CASSLWVGGPGQPQHF.

This clone appeared a few times. The genes are TRBV6-5 and TRBJ2-7, with 10 positions matching TRBD1. This CDR3 contains 15 residues. Germline-derived CDR1 and CDR2 are MNHEY and SVGAGI. With V trimmed by 2 bases and J by 7 bases, 8 bases remained unmatched. The CDR3 reads CASSYRTGGSEEQYF. The CDR3 DNA sequence: TGTGCCAGCAGTTACCGGACAGGGGGTTCAGAAGAGCAGTACTTC.

The chain uses TRBV21-1 and TRBJ2-5; TRBD2 reflects the table's D call only, with no check against the DNA. TRBV21-1 is labeled a pseudogene. The CDR3 is 20 residues long. CDR3 residues: CASNSNPPLAGGPPEETQYF. In DNA, the CDR3 is TGTGCCAGCAACTCGAATCCCCCTCTAGCGGGAGGGCCGCCGGAAGAGACCCAGTACTTC.

The rearrangement uses TRBV27 and TRBJ1-2; unclear D gene. The V and J ends lost 6 bases and 2 bases respectively, with 16 bases between them. Per germline, CDR1 MNHEY and CDR2 SMNVEV (reference sequence). This CDR3 comprises 15 residues. This chain's CDR3 is CASSPATRVNYGYTF. The CDR3, as DNA: TGTGCCAGCAGCCCCGCCACACGGGTCAACTATGGCTACACCTTC.

The chain employs TRBV6-5 and TRBJ2-3; D uncertain. This CDR3 is 15 amino acids long. V was clipped by 6 bases and J by 6 bases, with 19 bases between them. Germline CDR1 is MNHEY and CDR2 is SVGAGI. The CDR3 spells CASSPRWGSGDTQYF. The CDR3 DNA reads TGTGCCAGCAGCCCCCGTTGGGGTTCAGGTGATACGCAGTATTTT.

The V and J genes are TRBV9 and TRBJ1-3, with D unclear. Between the trimmed V and J ends, which lost 3 bases and 0 bases, there was a span of 10 bases. Germline V gene data show CDR1 as SGDLS and CDR2 as YYNGEE. This CDR3 comprises 15 residues. In DNA form, the CDR3 reads TGTGCCAGCAGCGCCGACGGAAGCTCTGGAAACACCATATATTTT. It is translated as CASSADGSSGNTIYF.

The chain is built from TRBV13 and TRBJ2-3; TRBD2 matches at 8 bases. This CDR3 has 17 amino acids. CDR1 and CDR2 (germline): PRHDT, FYEKMQ (reference sequence). Unmatched junction bases numbered 16, after V lost 5 bases and J lost 6 bases. The CDR3 reads CASSGRWISAGDDTQYF. Written as DNA, the CDR3 is TGTGCCAGCAGCGGGCGTTGGATCTCAGCGGGAGACGATACGCAGTATTTT. Using reference TRBV13 and TRBJ2-3 for the parts outside the CDR3, the full variable domain is AAGVIQSPRHLIKEKRETATLKCYPIPRHDTVYWYQQGPGQDPQFLISFYEKMQSDKGSIPDRFSAQQFSDYHSELNMSSLELGDSALYFCASSGRWISAGDDTQYFGPGTRLTVL.

V is TRBV6-5 and J is TRBJ1-2, with D possibly being TRBD1 (6 bases). Per the germline V gene, CDR1 is MNHEY and CDR2 is SVGAGI. V was cut by 0 bases and J by 0 bases, with 11 bases left in between. This CDR3 is 16 amino acids long. The CDR3 bases are TGTGCCAGCAGTTACTCGTATTCAGGGGCTAACTATGGCTACACCTTC. It codes for CASSYSYSGANYGYTF.

The CDR3 region is CSVVMNTEAFF. The CDR3 coding sequence is TGCAGCGTTGTGATGAACACTGAAGCTTTCTTT. V and J are TRBV29-1 and TRBJ1-1; D ambiguous. The V end was cut by 4 bases, the J end by 0 bases, with 3 bases between. The CDR3 has 11 amino acids. CDR1 SQVTM and CDR2 ANQGSEA come from the germline V gene.

This clone was recorded once. The chain has TRBV11-2 and TRBJ2-7; 7 nucleotides align to TRBD2. Per the germline V gene, CDR1 is SGHAT and CDR2 is FQNNGV. V was clipped by 1 base and J by 2 bases; unmatched bases: 5. The CDR3 has 15 amino acids. The CDR3 DNA reads as TGTGCCAGCAGCTTAGGGGGGGGGACGGCCTACGAGCAGTACTTC. It yields the protein CASSLGGGTAYEQYF.

This sequence joins TRBV7-2 and TRBJ2-1; 8 bases are a match to TRBD1. The CDR3 totals 16 residues. Germline CDR1 is SGHTA and CDR2 is FQGNSA. V shed 1 base, J shed 3 bases, and the junction held 5 bases outside the gene matches. For the CDR3, the DNA is TGTGCCAGCAGCTTAGTCCAGGGGGCTTACTACAATGAGCAGTTCTTC. Residues: CASSLVQGAYYNEQFF.

The chain uses TRBV13 and TRBJ2-3; 9 nucleotides line up with TRBD2. CDR1 and CDR2 from the germline V gene are PRHDT and FYEKMQ (reference sequence). V lost 4 bases to trimming and J lost 0 bases; unmatched junction nucleotides: 14. CDR3 length: 19 residues. The CDR3 here is CASSSKEPTSGRSTDTQYF. CDR3 DNA sequence: TGTGCCAGCAGCTCCAAGGAACCGACTAGCGGAAGAAGCACAGATACGCAGTATTTT.

The genes are TRBV9 and TRBJ2-1; 7 nucleotides match TRBD2. The CDR3 totals 16 residues. Germline V gene data show CDR1 as SGDLS and CDR2 as YYNGEE. After removal of 4 bases from V and 0 bases from J, the junction contained 7 bases not matched to a gene. The CDR3 loop reads CASSPPTSFSYNEQFF. DNA of the CDR3: TGTGCCAGCAGCCCTCCGACTAGCTTCTCCTACAATGAGCAGTTCTTC. Full variable domain (rest looked up from reference TRBV9 and TRBJ2-1): DSGVTQTPKHLITATGQRVTLRCSPRSGDLSVYWYQQSLDQGLQFLIQYYNGEERAKGNILERFSAQQFPDLHSELNLSSLELGDSALYFCASSPPTSFSYNEQFFGPGTRLTVL.

This chain joins TRBV7-9 and TRBJ1-1, with 8 bases identical to TRBD1. The CDR3 has 18 amino acids. Germline CDR1 is SEHNR and CDR2 is FQNEAQ (reference sequence). V gave up 4 bases and J gave up 1 base; unmatched junction bases: 14. The CDR3 DNA reads as TGTGCCAGCAGCTCGAGACCTGGACAGGGACCTGCGAACACTGAAGCTTTCTTT. It encodes CASSSRPGQGPANTEAFF.

The rearrangement joins TRBV24-1 to TRBJ2-1, with 13 bases lining up with TRBD2. Germline V gene data show CDR1 as KGHDR and CDR2 as SFDVKD. The junction had 3 bases not matched to a gene; V was cut back by 2 bases and J by 6 bases. CDR3 length: 16 residues. The chain's CDR3 is CATSDYGLAGVNEQFF. In nucleotides, the CDR3 is TGTGCCACCAGTGATTACGGACTAGCGGGAGTCAATGAGCAGTTCTTC.

The chain employs TRBV7-3 and TRBJ2-3; TRBD2 aligns across 7 bases. CDR3 length equals 14 residues. Germline-derived CDR1 and CDR2 are SGHTA and FQGTGA. V shed 2 bases, J shed 5 bases, and the junction held 4 bases outside the gene matches. In DNA form, the CDR3 reads TGTGCCAGCAGCTTAGCGGGAGTTCAAGATACGCAGTATTTT. It codes for CASSLAGVQDTQYF.